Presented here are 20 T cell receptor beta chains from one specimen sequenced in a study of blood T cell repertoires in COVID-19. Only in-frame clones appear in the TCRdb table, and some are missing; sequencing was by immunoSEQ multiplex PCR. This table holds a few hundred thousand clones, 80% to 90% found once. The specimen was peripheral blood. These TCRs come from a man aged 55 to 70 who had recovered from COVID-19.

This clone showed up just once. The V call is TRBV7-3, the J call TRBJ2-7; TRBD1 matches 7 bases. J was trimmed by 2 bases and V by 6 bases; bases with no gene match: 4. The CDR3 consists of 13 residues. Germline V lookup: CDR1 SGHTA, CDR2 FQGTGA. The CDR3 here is CASSPTGTYEQYF. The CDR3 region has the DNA TGTGCCAGCAGTCCGACAGGGACCTACGAGCAGTACTTC.

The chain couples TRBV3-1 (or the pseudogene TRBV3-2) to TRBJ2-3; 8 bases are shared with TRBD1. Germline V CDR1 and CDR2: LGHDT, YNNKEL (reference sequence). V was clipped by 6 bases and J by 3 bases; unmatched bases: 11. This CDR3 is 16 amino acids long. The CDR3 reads CASSRGGRGQTDTQYF. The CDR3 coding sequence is TGTGCCAGCAGTCGAGGGGGCAGGGGGCAGACAGATACGCAGTATTTT.

The CDR3 nucleotides are TGTGCCTGGAGTATTGAGCTCAATCAGCCCCAGCATTTT. It translates to CAWSIELNQPQHF. The chain carries TRBV30 and TRBJ1-5, with D hard to call. V was pared by 2 bases and J by 3 bases, with 8 bases between. This CDR3 is built from 13 residues. Germline loops: CDR1 GTSNPN, CDR2 SVGIG (reference sequence).

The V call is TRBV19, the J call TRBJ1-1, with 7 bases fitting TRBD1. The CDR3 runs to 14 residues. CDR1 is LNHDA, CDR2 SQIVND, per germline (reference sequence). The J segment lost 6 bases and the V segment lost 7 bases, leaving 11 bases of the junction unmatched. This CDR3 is CASTLQGSFAEAFF. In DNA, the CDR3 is TGTGCCAGTACCCTACAGGGGTCGTTTGCTGAAGCTTTCTTT.

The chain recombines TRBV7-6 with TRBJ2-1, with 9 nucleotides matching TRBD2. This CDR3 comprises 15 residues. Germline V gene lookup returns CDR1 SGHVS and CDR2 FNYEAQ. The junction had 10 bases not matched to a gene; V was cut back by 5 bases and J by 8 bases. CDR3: CASSPVAGVGDEQFF. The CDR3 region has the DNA TGTGCCAGCAGCCCCGTAGCGGGGGTGGGCGATGAGCAGTTCTTC.

CDR3 coding DNA: TGTGCCAGCAGCTTAGTCGGGGACAGAAGGGGTTACAAATCACCCCTCCACTTT. This sequence encodes CASSLVGDRRGYKSPLHF. The chain links TRBV13 to TRBJ1-6; 7 bases align to TRBD1. The CDR3 is made up of 18 amino acids. Germline-derived CDR1 and CDR2 are PRHDT and FYEKMQ (reference sequence). The trim removed 1 base at V and 10 bases at J, leaving 16 bases unmatched.

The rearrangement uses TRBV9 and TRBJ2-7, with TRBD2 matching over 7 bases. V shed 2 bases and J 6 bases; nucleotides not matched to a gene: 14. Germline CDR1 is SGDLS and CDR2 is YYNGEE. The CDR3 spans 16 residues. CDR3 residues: CASSVFDGGGVSEQYF. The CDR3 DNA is TGTGCCAGCAGCGTCTTCGATGGCGGGGGAGTGAGCGAGCAGTACTTC.

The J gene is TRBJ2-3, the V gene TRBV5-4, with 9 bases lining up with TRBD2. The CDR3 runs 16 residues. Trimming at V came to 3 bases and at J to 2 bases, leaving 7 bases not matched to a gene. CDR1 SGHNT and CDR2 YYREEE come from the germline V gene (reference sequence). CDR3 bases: TGTGCCAGCAGCTACTTTACTAGCGGGTCCACAGATACGCAGTATTTT. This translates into CASSYFTSGSTDTQYF.

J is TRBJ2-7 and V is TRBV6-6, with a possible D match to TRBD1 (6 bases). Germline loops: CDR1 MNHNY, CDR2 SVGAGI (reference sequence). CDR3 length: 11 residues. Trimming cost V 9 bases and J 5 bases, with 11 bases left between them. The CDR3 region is CASTGNNEQYF. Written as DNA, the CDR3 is TGTGCCAGTACAGGGAATAACGAGCAGTACTTC.

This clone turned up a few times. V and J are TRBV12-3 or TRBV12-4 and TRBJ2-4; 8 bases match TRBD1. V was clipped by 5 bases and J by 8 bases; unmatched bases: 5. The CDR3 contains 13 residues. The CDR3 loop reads CASSTQGADIQYF. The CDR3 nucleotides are TGTGCCAGCAGTACCCAGGGGGCGGACATTCAGTACTTC.

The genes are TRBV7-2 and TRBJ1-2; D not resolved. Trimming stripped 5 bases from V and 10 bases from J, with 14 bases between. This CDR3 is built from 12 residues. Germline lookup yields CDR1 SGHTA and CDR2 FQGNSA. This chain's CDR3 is CASSPADTLYTF. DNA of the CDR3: TGTGCCAGCAGCCCAGCCGACACCCTCTACACCTTC.

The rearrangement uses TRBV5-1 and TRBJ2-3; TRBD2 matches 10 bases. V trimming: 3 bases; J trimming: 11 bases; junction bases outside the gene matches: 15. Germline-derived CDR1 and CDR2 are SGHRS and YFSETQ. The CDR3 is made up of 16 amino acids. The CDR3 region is CASSSTPSGGALLQYF. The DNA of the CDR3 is TGCGCCAGCAGCTCGACTCCTAGCGGGGGAGCCCTCTTGCAGTATTTT.

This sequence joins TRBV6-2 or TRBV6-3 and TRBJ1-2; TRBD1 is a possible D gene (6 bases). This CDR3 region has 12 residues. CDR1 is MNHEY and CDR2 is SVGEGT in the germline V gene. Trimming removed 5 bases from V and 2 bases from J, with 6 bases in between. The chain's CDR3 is CASSQGNYGYTF. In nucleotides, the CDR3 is TGTGCCAGCAGTCAGGGGAACTATGGCTACACCTTC.

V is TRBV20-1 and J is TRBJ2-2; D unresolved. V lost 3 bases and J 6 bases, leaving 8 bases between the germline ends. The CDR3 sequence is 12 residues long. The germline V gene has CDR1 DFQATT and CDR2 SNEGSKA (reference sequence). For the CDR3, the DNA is TGCAGTGCTAGTCGCGTCCCCGGGGAGCTGTTTTTT. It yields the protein CSASRVPGELFF.

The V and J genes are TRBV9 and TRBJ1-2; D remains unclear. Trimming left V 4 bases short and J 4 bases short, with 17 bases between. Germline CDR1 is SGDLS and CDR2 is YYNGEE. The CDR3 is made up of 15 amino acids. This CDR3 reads CASSSQTPMVYGYTF. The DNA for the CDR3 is TGTGCCAGCAGCTCACAGACCCCGATGGTCTATGGCTACACCTTC.

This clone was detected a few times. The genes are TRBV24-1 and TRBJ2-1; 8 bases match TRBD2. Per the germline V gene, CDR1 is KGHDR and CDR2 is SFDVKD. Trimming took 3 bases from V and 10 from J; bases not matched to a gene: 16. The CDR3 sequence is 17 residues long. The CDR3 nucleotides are TGTGCCACCAGTGATGACCGGAGGACTAGCCCAGGGAGCGAGCAGTTCTTC. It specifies CATSDDRRTSPGSEQFF.

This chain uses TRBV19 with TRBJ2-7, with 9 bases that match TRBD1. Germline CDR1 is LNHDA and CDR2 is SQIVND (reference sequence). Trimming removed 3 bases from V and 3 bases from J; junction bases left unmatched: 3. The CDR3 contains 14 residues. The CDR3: CASSITGGLYEQYF. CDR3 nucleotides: TGTGCCAGTAGTATTACAGGGGGCCTCTACGAGCAGTACTTC.

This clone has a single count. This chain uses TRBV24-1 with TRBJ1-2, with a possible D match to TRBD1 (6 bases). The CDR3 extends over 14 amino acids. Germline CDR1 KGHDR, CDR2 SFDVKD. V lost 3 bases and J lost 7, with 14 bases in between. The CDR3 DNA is TGTGCCACCAGTGATCGAGGGTACAGGGCTGGCTACACCTTC. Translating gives CATSDRGYRAGYTF.

This chain's CDR3 is CASKDRGGQPQHF. The DNA of the CDR3 is TGTGCCAGTAAAGACAGGGGAGGTCAGCCCCAGCATTTT. The genes are TRBV19 and TRBJ1-5, with TRBD1 matching over 8 bases. The germline V gene encodes CDR1 LNHDA and CDR2 SQIVND (reference sequence). The CDR3 consists of 13 residues. V lost 7 bases, J lost 6 bases, and 5 bases stayed unmatched.

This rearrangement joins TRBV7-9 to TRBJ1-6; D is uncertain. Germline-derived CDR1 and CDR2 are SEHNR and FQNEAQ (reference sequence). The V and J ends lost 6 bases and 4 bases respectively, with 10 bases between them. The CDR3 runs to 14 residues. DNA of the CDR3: TGTGCCAGCAGGGCTACAGTGTATAATTCACCCCTCCACTTT. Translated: CASRATVYNSPLHF. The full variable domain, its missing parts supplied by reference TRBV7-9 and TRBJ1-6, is DTGVSQNPRHKITKRGQNVTFRCDPISEHNRLYWYRQTLGQGPEFLTYFQNEAQLEKSRLLSDRFSAERPKGSFSTLEIQRTEQGDSAMYLCASRATVYNSPLHFGNGTRLTVT.